A single sample is the source of the 25 T cell receptor beta chains below, sequenced in a study of T-cell reconstitution after alpha-beta-depleted transplantation in children. As it was prepared, the TCRbeta library received unique molecular identifiers. A single record per CDR3 protein comes from TCRdb applying MiXCR to the PCR reads. Among hundreds of thousands of distinct CDR3 sequences listed, roughly an eighth were seen once. Sequencing used PBMCs from the stem cell graft donor, obtained from the stem cell graft. These receptors all come from a human donor who donated a stem cell graft to a child with combined immunodeficiency.

This clonotype has a handful of counts. This sequence joins TRBV12-3 or TRBV12-4 and TRBJ2-1, with D perhaps assigned TRBD1 or TRBD2 (5 bases each). CDR3 length: 17 residues. V lost 6 bases and J lost 0, with 18 bases in between. CDR3 sequence reads: CASRGDYVDHSYNEQFF. In nucleotides, the CDR3 is TGTGCCAGCAGGGGGGATTATGTAGACCACTCCTACAATGAGCAGTTCTTC.

This clonotype was detected a few times. CDR3 region: CSATPPTGGLASYEQYF. The CDR3 DNA is TGCAGTGCTACCCCCCCGACAGGAGGACTAGCCTCCTACGAGCAGTACTTC. The V gene is TRBV20-1, the J gene TRBJ2-7, with 8 positions matching TRBD2. V lost 4 bases and J lost 0; bases outside the gene matches: 14. This CDR3 is built from 17 residues. Germline CDR1 is DFQATT and CDR2 is SNEGSKA (reference sequence).

This chain uses TRBV2 with TRBJ2-3; D not resolved. This CDR3 spans 15 amino acids. From germline, CDR1 is SNHLY and CDR2 FYNNEI. Trimming took 7 bases from V and 6 from J, leaving 20 bases between them. CDR3 in DNA: TGTGCCAGCACCCGAAACAGACCTCAAGGGGATACGCAGTATTTT. Translation gives CASTRNRPQGDTQYF. The whole variable domain, filled in from reference TRBV2 and TRBJ2-3, reads EPEVTQTPSHQVTQMGQEVILRCVPISNHLYFYWYRQILGQKVEFLVSFYNNEISEKSEIFDDQFSVERPDGSNFTLKIRSTKLEDSAMYFCASTRNRPQGDTQYFGPGTRLTVL.

This chain uses TRBV30 with TRBJ2-1, with D maybe TRBD2 (6 bases). Looked up from germline, CDR1 is GTSNPN and CDR2 is SVGIG (reference sequence). The V gene lost 8 bases and the J gene lost 4 bases, with 15 bases spanning the gap. CDR3 size: 13 residues. The chain's CDR3 is CAGAGGGYNEQFF. Here the CDR3 DNA reads TGTGCCGGGGCGGGTGGGGGGTACAATGAGCAGTTCTTC.

This clonotype has at least ten counts. The chain links TRBV6-1 to TRBJ2-1; 9 bases match TRBD2. The CDR3 consists of 15 residues. Germline V gives CDR1 MNHNS, CDR2 SASEGT. Germline trimming cut 6 bases from V and 4 bases from J; bases unmatched to any gene: 7. This CDR3 reads CASSVIAGDYNEQFF. The CDR3 bases are TGTGCCAGCAGCGTAATAGCGGGGGATTACAATGAGCAGTTCTTC.

In its sample, this clonotype was seen a few times. V usage is TRBV7-9 and J usage is TRBJ1-4; D is unresolved. V shed 5 bases and J shed 10 bases, with 14 bases lying between them. CDR1 and CDR2 (germline): SEHNR, FQNEAQ (reference sequence). CDR3 length: 13 residues. The CDR3 DNA reads TGTGCCAGCAGCCCGCCGGGAATCGGAAAACTGTTTTTT. Encoded protein: CASSPPGIGKLFF.

This clonotype has at least ten counts. The chain is built from TRBV12-3 or TRBV12-4 and TRBJ2-7; no clear D gene. V was shortened by 5 bases and J by 4 bases, with 6 bases between the two germline ends. The CDR3 covers 11 residues. CDR3 nucleotide sequence: TGTGCCAGCAGTACTGCTTACGAGCAGTACTTC. This translates into CASSTAYEQYF.

This chain joins TRBV12-3 or TRBV12-4 and TRBJ2-1; no definite D call. Trimming left V 2 bases short and J 10 bases short, with 9 bases between. This CDR3 is built from 12 residues. The CDR3 here is CASSLISGEQFF. The CDR3 bases are TGTGCCAGCAGTTTAATTTCAGGAGAGCAGTTCTTC.

Written as DNA, the CDR3 is TGTGCCAGCAGCTTAGCCGGGACAGGGACTTACTACGAGCAGTACTTC. This gives the protein CASSLAGTGTYYEQYF. The chain recombines TRBV11-2 with TRBJ2-7; 9 nucleotides agree with TRBD1. Germline CDR1 SGHAT, CDR2 FQNNGV. The CDR3 contains 16 residues. Trimming took 1 base from V and 3 from J; bases not matched to a gene: 7.

The chain has TRBV12-3 or TRBV12-4 and TRBJ2-1, with a weak D call TRBD1 (6 bases). This CDR3 is 13 amino acids long. Deletions cut 5 bases from V and 15 bases from J, with 20 bases between. The CDR3 DNA is TGTGCCAGCAGTCTCAGCCCACAGGGTAGGGTGTTCTTC. Protein: CASSLSPQGRVFF.

The chain employs TRBV12-3 or TRBV12-4 and TRBJ1-5, with 7 bases identical to TRBD1. CDR3 length: 13 residues. Unmatched junction bases numbered 2, after V lost 6 bases and J lost 3 bases. The CDR3: CASSGTVNQPQHF. CDR3 coding DNA: TGTGCCAGCAGCGGGACAGTCAATCAGCCCCAGCATTTT.

This rearrangement joins TRBV12-3 or TRBV12-4 to TRBJ2-2, with 8 nucleotides matching TRBD1. The CDR3 sequence is 12 residues long. V shed 6 bases, J shed 10 bases, and the junction held 4 bases outside the gene matches. The CDR3 DNA reads TGTGCCAGCAGCCTGGACAGGGTGGAGCTGTTTTTT. Translating it yields CASSLDRVELFF.

Only a few counts were recorded for this clonotype. This sequence joins TRBV7-2 and TRBJ2-1; 14 nucleotides align to TRBD2. The ends lost 4 bases at V and 6 bases at J; junction bases unmatched: 2. Germline values: CDR1 SGHTA, CDR2 FQGNSA. The CDR3 has 15 amino acids. In nucleotides, the CDR3 is TGTGCCAGCAGCTCGACTAGCGGGGGGGTCAATGAGCAGTTCTTC. Its translation: CASSSTSGGVNEQFF. Using reference TRBV7-2 and TRBJ2-1 for the parts outside the CDR3, the full variable domain is GAGVSQSPSNKVTEKGKDVELRCDPISGHTALYWYRQSLGQGLEFLIYFQGNSAPDKSGLPSDRFSAERTGGSVSTLTIQRTQQEDSAVYLCASSSTSGGVNEQFFGPGTRLTVL.

The V gene is TRBV20-1, the J gene TRBJ1-6; TRBD1 is a possible D gene (5 bases). The CDR3 sequence is 15 residues long. CDR1 is DFQATT and CDR2 is SNEGSKA in the germline V gene (reference sequence). The ends were cut back, 0 bases at V and 6 bases at J, with 12 bases in the middle. CDR3 nucleotide sequence: TGCAGTGCTAGAGAATCAGGACAAATTAATTCACCCCTCCACTTT. Its translation: CSARESGQINSPLHF.

The chain employs TRBV12-3 or TRBV12-4 and TRBJ1-2; TRBD1 matches at 7 bases. The CDR3 contains 13 residues. Losses at the gene ends were 5 bases for V and 7 bases for J; bases not matched to a gene: 7. For the CDR3, the DNA is TGTGCCAGCAGTGTTACAGGGGCTGGTGGCTACACCTTC. It is translated as CASSVTGAGGYTF.

This rearrangement joins TRBV6-5 to TRBJ1-3; D is ambiguous. This CDR3 has 14 amino acids. CDR1 is MNHEY, CDR2 SVGAGI, per germline. The V end lost 5 bases, the J end lost 4 bases, and 12 bases lay between the germline ends. DNA for the CDR3: TGTGCCAGCAGTCGTCGACCTAAGGGAAACACCATATATTTT. Amino acids: CASSRRPKGNTIYF.

The chain has TRBV11-3 and TRBJ2-2; D uncertain. CDR3 length: 13 amino acids. The V gene lost 3 bases and the J gene lost 5 bases, with 7 bases spanning the gap. Germline V gene lookup returns CDR1 SGHNT and CDR2 YENEEA. The CDR3 bases are TGTGCCAGCAGCTTGGAGCTGACCGGGGAGCTGTTTTTT. Protein product: CASSLELTGELFF. The variable domain in full, with the rest retrieved from reference TRBV11-3 and TRBJ2-2, is EAGVVQSPRYKIIEKKQPVAFWCNPISGHNTLYWYLQNLGQGPELLIRYENEEAVDDSQLPKDRFSAERLKGVDSTLKIQPAELGDSAVYLCASSLELTGELFFGEGSRLTVL.

V is TRBV28 and J is TRBJ2-2, with D perhaps TRBD1 (6 bases). Germline V gene lookup returns CDR1 MDHEN and CDR2 SYDVKM. The CDR3 is made up of 15 amino acids. Trimming shortened V by 9 bases and J by 0 bases, and 14 bases separated the two germline ends. The CDR3 DNA reads TGTGCCAGTTTTACAGGGAATCCGAACACCGGGGAGCTGTTTTTT. It yields the protein CASFTGNPNTGELFF.

The rearrangement uses TRBV18 and TRBJ1-2; a possible D gene is TRBD1 (6 bases). Germline V gene lookup returns CDR1 KGHSH and CDR2 LQKENI. CDR3 size: 14 residues. Trimming removed 2 bases at V and 8 bases at J, with 15 bases between. The CDR3 is CASSPEGGAEGYTF. The CDR3 bases are TGTGCCAGCTCACCAGAGGGGGGCGCGGAGGGCTACACCTTC.

This clonotype has a handful of counts. This chain links TRBV2 with TRBJ2-2, with D tentatively TRBD1 (5 bases). V gave up 6 bases and J gave up 2 bases, with 10 bases separating them. Looked up from germline, CDR1 is SNHLY and CDR2 is FYNNEI. The CDR3 has 14 amino acids. The CDR3 DNA reads TGTGCCAGCAGACCTGACAGCAACACCGGGGAGCTGTTTTTT. Its protein is CASRPDSNTGELFF.

This chain connects TRBV19 to TRBJ2-1, with 12 bases matching TRBD2. Germline lookup yields CDR1 LNHDA and CDR2 SQIVND (reference sequence). The CDR3 consists of 15 residues. V shed 2 bases, J shed 8 bases, and the junction held 4 bases outside the gene matches. The CDR3, as DNA: TGTGCCAGTAGTATACCTCTAGCGGGAGGGGATGAGCAGTTCTTC. Protein sequence: CASSIPLAGGDEQFF.

V gene TRBV27 combines with J gene TRBJ1-6; perhaps TRBD1 as D (5 bases). The ends were cut back, 2 bases at V and 9 bases at J, with 17 bases in the middle. The CDR3 has 16 residues. The germline CDR1 and CDR2 sequences are MNHEY and SMNVEV (reference sequence). CDR3 in amino acids: CASSLEAASGGSPLHF. CDR3 DNA: TGTGCCAGCAGTTTAGAGGCGGCCTCGGGGGGTTCACCCCTCCACTTT.

This clonotype was counted a few times. The genes are TRBV7-2 and TRBJ2-1, with 8 bases that match TRBD2. Trimming removed 4 bases from V and 8 bases from J; junction bases left unmatched: 10. The CDR3 is 15 residues long. CDR1 and CDR2 from the germline V gene are SGHTA and FQGNSA. CDR3 loop: CASSSGGPNSHEQFF. The CDR3, as DNA: TGTGCCAGCAGCTCGGGGGGGCCGAATAGTCATGAGCAGTTCTTC.

This clonotype turned up a few times. This chain's CDR3 is CSVAPLRFSYNEQFF. The CDR3 bases are TGCAGCGTTGCCCCCCTTAGGTTTTCCTACAATGAGCAGTTCTTC. This chain uses TRBV29-1 with TRBJ2-1, with D uncertain. From germline, CDR1 is SQVTM and CDR2 ANQGSEA. V lost 4 bases and J lost 1, with 14 bases in between. This CDR3 comprises 15 residues.

This clonotype was found many times. The CDR3 spells CAISAGTSGEHNSYNEQFF. For the CDR3, the DNA is TGTGCCATCAGTGCTGGGACTAGCGGGGAACACAACTCCTACAATGAGCAGTTCTTC. The chain links TRBV10-3 to TRBJ2-1; 13 bases are a match to TRBD2. The ends lost 4 bases at V and 0 bases at J; junction bases unmatched: 9. CDR1 and CDR2 from the germline V gene are ENHRY and SYGVKD. This CDR3 contains 19 residues.